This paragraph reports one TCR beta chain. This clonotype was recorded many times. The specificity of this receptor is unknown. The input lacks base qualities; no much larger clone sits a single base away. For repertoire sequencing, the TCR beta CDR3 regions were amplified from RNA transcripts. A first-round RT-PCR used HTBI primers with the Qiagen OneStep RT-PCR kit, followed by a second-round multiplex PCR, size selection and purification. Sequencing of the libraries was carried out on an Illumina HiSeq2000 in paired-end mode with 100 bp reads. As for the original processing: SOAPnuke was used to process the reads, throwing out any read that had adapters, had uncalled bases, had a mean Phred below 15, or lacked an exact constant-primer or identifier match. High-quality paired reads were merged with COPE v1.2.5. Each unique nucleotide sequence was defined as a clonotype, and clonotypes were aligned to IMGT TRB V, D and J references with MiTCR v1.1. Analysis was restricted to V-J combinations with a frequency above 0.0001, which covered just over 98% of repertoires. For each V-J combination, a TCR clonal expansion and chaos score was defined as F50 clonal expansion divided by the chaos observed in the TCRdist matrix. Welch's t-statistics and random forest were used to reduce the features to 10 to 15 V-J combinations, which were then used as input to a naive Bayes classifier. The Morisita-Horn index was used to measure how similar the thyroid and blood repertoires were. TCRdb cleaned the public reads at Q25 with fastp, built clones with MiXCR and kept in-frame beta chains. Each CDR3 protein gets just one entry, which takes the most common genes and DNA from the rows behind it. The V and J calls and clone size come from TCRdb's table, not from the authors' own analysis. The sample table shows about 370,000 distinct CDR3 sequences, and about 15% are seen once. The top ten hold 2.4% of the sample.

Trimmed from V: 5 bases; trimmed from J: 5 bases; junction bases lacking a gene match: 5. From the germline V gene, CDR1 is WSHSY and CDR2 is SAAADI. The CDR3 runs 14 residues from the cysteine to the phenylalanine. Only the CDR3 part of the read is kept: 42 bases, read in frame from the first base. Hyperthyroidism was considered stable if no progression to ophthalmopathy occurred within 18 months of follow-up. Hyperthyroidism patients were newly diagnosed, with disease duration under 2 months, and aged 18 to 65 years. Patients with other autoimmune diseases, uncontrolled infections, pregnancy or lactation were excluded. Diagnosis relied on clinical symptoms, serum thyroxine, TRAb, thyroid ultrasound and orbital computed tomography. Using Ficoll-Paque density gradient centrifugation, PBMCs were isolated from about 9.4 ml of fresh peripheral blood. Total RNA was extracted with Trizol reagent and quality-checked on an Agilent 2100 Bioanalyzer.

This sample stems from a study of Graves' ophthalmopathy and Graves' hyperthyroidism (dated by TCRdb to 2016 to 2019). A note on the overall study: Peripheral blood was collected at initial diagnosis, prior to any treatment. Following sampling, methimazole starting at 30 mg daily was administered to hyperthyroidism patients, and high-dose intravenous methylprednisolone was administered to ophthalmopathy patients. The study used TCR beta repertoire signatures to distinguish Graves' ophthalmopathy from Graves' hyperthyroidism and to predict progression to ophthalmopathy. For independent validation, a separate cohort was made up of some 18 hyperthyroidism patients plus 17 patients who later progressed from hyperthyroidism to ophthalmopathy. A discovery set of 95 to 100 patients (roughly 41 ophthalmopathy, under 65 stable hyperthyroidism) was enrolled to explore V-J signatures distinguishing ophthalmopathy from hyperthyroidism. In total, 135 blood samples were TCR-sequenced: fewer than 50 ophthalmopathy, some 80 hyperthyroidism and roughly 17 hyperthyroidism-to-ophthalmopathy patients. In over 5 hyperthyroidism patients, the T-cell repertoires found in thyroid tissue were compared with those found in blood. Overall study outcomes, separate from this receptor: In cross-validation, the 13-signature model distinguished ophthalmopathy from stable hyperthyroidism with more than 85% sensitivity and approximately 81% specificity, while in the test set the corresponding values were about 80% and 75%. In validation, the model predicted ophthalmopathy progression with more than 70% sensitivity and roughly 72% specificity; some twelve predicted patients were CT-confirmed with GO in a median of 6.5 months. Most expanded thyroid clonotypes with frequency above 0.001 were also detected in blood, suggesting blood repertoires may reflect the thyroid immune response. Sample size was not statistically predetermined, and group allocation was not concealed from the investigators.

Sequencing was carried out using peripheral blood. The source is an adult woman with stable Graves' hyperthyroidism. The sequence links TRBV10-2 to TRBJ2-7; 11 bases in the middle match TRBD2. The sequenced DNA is TGCGCCAGCAGTACCGGGACTAGCGGAAACGAGCAGTACTTC. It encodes CASSTGTSGNEQYF.